Shown below are 32 T cell receptor beta chains from a single sample sequenced in a study of CD8+ T cells in alopecia areata. Extracted RNA was reverse transcribed into cDNA, the sequencing template. Using immunoSEQ multiplex PCR, the repertoire was profiled, and TCRdb retains in-frame clones only, with some absent. The table has 98,000 or so clones, approximately 50% seen once. Material: NKG2D-low CD8+ T cells sorted from blood. The receptors were sampled from a human donor with alopecia areata.

The rearrangement links TRBV5-1 to TRBJ1-1; tentative D call: TRBD1 (5 bases). This CDR3 has 14 residues. Trimming cost V 4 bases and J 0 bases, with 10 bases left between them. Germline V gene lookup returns CDR1 SGHRS and CDR2 YFSETQ. DNA of the CDR3: TGCGCCAGCAGCGGGGGAATTATGAACACTGAAGCTTTCTTT. This sequence encodes CASSGGIMNTEAFF.

This clone occurred a few times. J is TRBJ2-5 and V is TRBV29-1, with D possibly matching TRBD1 (6 bases). The CDR3 consists of 12 residues. With 3 bases removed from V and 6 bases from J, the gap between germline ends came to 11 bases. Germline V gene sequence: CDR1 SQVTM, CDR2 ANQGSEA. DNA for the CDR3: TGCAGCGTTGATTACAGGGAAAAGACCCAGTACTTC. It encodes CSVDYREKTQYF.

The sample holds a few counts of this clone. V and J are TRBV6-1 and TRBJ2-7; 13 nucleotides align to TRBD2. Germline lookup yields CDR1 MNHNS and CDR2 SASEGT. V was clipped by 8 bases and J by 2 bases; unmatched bases: 6. There are 15 residues in the CDR3. CDR3 bases: TGTGCCAGCCAGGGGGGACTAGCGGGAACCTACGAGCAGTACTTC. As protein: CASQGGLAGTYEQYF.

The rearrangement joins TRBV7-9 to TRBJ2-1, with D uncertain. The CDR3 covers 16 residues. Germline-derived CDR1 and CDR2 are SEHNR and FQNEAQ (reference sequence). Trimming shortened V by 2 bases and J by 4 bases, and 15 bases separated the two germline ends. CDR3 in amino acids: CASSLSPAGRYNEQFF. The CDR3 nucleotides read TGTGCCAGCAGCTTAAGTCCTGCAGGCCGATACAATGAGCAGTTCTTC.

The rearrangement joins TRBV7-9 to TRBJ2-7; 14 nucleotides match TRBD2. V lost 5 bases, J lost 4 bases, and 7 bases stayed unmatched. The CDR3 contains 16 residues. Germline CDR1 and CDR2: SEHNR and FQNEAQ (reference sequence). In nucleotides, the CDR3 is TGTGCCAGCAGCCCGAATCGACTAGCGGGAGGGTACGAGCAGTACTTC. Amino acids: CASSPNRLAGGYEQYF.

The rearrangement joins TRBV30 to TRBJ2-7; D is uncertain. The CDR3 contains 15 residues. Germline V gene sequence: CDR1 GTSNPN, CDR2 SVGIG (reference sequence). V lost 3 bases and J 3 bases, leaving 18 bases between the germline ends. The CDR3 sequence is CAWREPKWALYEQYF. Written as DNA, the CDR3 is TGTGCCTGGAGGGAACCCAAGTGGGCCCTCTACGAGCAGTACTTC.

The chain couples TRBV5-6 to TRBJ2-1, with a possible D match to TRBD1 (6 bases). The CDR3 runs 15 residues. Trimming left V 0 bases short and J 4 bases short, with 11 bases between. Germline assignment: CDR1 SGHDT and CDR2 YYEEEE. The chain's CDR3 is CASSLAPTGYNEQFF. For the CDR3, the DNA is TGTGCCAGCAGCTTGGCCCCAACAGGGTACAATGAGCAGTTCTTC.

This chain links TRBV2 with TRBJ2-4; 7 bases are shared with TRBD1. The CDR3 runs 15 residues. Germline values: CDR1 SNHLY, CDR2 FYNNEI. Unmatched junction bases numbered 3, after V lost 4 bases and J lost 0 bases. In DNA form, the CDR3 reads TGTGCCAGCAGTGGGGACAGACGAGCCAAAAACATTCAGTACTTC. Encoded protein: CASSGDRRAKNIQYF.

This clone has more than one count but fewer than ten. V is TRBV23-1 and J is TRBJ2-7, with D possibly being TRBD1 (6 bases). TRBV23-1 is identified as an open reading frame with a role that is uncertain. The CDR3 totals 17 residues. V gave up 3 bases and J gave up 0 bases, with 18 bases separating them. The CDR3 spells CASSHGVRDTSSYEQYF. The CDR3 DNA is TGCGCCAGCAGTCATGGAGTCAGGGACACAAGCTCCTACGAGCAGTACTTC.

The chain uses TRBV29-1 and TRBJ1-5; unclear D gene. Trimming cost V 7 bases and J 4 bases, with 17 bases left between them. Per germline, CDR1 SQVTM and CDR2 ANQGSEA. This CDR3 region has 14 residues. The CDR3 DNA reads TGCAGCGCTAGGGTCCCGGCGGGAAATCAGCCCCAGCATTTT. Translating gives CSARVPAGNQPQHF.

This rearrangement joins TRBV7-9 to TRBJ2-1; the match to TRBD2 covers 10 bases. Trimming at V came to 3 bases and at J to 12 bases, leaving 8 bases not matched to a gene. The CDR3 is made up of 14 amino acids. Per germline, CDR1 SEHNR and CDR2 FQNEAQ (reference sequence). The CDR3 DNA is TGTGCCAGCAGCTTTATGGCACAGCGGGAGGGGCAGTTCTTC. Its protein is CASSFMAQREGQFF.

The chain uses TRBV30 and TRBJ2-1, with D perhaps TRBD2 (5 bases). The CDR3 has 13 residues. Trimming pared 2 bases from V and 9 bases from J, leaving 14 bases between. Germline V gene data show CDR1 as GTSNPN and CDR2 as SVGIG (reference sequence). In nucleotides, the CDR3 is TGTGCCTGGAGTATCGGGATAATTGTTGAGCAGTTCTTC. It encodes CAWSIGIIVEQFF.

The rearrangement links TRBV10-2 to TRBJ2-5; no reliable D call. V shed 4 bases and J shed 1 base, with 7 bases lying between them. Germline assignment: CDR1 WSHSY and CDR2 SAAADI. The CDR3 length is 13 residues. This CDR3 is CASSGGSQETQYF. In nucleotides, the CDR3 is TGCGCCAGCAGTGGAGGTTCCCAAGAGACCCAGTACTTC.

This clone showed up many times. V is TRBV6-6 and J is TRBJ2-1, with 9 bases fitting TRBD2. V shed 6 bases, J shed 8 bases, and the junction held 11 bases outside the gene matches. The CDR3 runs 15 residues. Germline CDR1 MNHNY, CDR2 SVGAGI (reference sequence). Here the CDR3 DNA reads TGTGCCAGCAGACGGACTAGCGAGGCTTCGGATGAGCAGTTCTTC. Its protein is CASRRTSEASDEQFF.

This chain links TRBV13 with TRBJ2-1, with TRBD2 identical over 10 bases. In germline, CDR1 is PRHDT, CDR2 FYEKMQ (reference sequence). The CDR3 is made up of 15 amino acids. V lost 4 bases and J lost 10; bases outside the gene matches: 10. The CDR3: CASSSPSGSFGEQFF. The CDR3 DNA reads TGTGCCAGCAGCTCCCCTAGCGGGAGTTTCGGAGAGCAGTTCTTC.

The rearrangement joins TRBV25-1 to TRBJ1-1; 7 bases align to TRBD1. The CDR3 totals 13 residues. Trimming removed 8 bases from V and 1 base from J; junction bases left unmatched: 4. Germline CDR1 reads MGHDK; CDR2 reads SYGVNS. The CDR3 reads CASRTGRNTEAFF. The CDR3 coding sequence is TGTGCCAGCCGGACAGGTCGGAACACTGAAGCTTTCTTT.

V gene TRBV9 combines with J gene TRBJ2-3, with 7 nucleotides matching TRBD2. V shed 2 bases, J shed 6 bases, and the junction held 15 bases outside the gene matches. Germline CDR1 SGDLS, CDR2 YYNGEE. The CDR3 is 17 residues long. The CDR3 coding sequence is TGTGCCAGCAGCGTCTCGGGAAGCGGGATCAGCGGGGATACGCAGTATTTT. Its protein product is CASSVSGSGISGDTQYF.

There are a few counts of this clone. This sequence joins TRBV19 and TRBJ2-2; TRBD2 is a possible D gene (6 bases). Germline lookup yields CDR1 LNHDA and CDR2 SQIVND (reference sequence). V was clipped by 5 bases and J by 6 bases, with 16 bases between them. The length of the CDR3 is 15 residues. CDR3 residues: CASSSYSGYAGELFF. DNA of the CDR3: TGTGCCAGTAGTTCCTACAGCGGGTATGCCGGGGAGCTGTTTTTT.

V and J are TRBV6-1 and TRBJ1-1; D uncertain. Germline CDR1 and CDR2: MNHNS and SASEGT. The V and J ends lost 10 bases and 4 bases respectively, with 10 bases between them. The CDR3 loop spans 11 amino acids. Here the CDR3 reads CATTRATEAFF. CDR3 coding DNA: TGTGCCACGACGAGGGCCACTGAAGCTTTCTTT.

The gene calls are TRBV6-1 and TRBJ2-7; 9 positions agree with TRBD1. Germline CDR1 and CDR2: MNHNS and SASEGT. Trimming took 5 bases from V and 4 from J; bases not matched to a gene: 9. The CDR3 is made up of 15 amino acids. CDR3 residues: CASSLAGQGWYEQYF. CDR3 in DNA: TGTGCCAGCAGTTTAGCCGGACAGGGGTGGTACGAGCAGTACTTC.

This clone was found a few times. The genes are TRBV4-1 and TRBJ2-7; D not certain. Trimming left V 1 base short and J 1 base short, with 5 bases between. The CDR3 consists of 13 residues. Germline-derived CDR1 and CDR2 are MGHRA and YSYEKL. The CDR3 loop is CASSQARSYEQYF. Here the CDR3 DNA reads TGCGCCAGCAGCCAAGCCCGATCCTACGAGCAGTACTTC.

This clone was counted only a few times. This chain joins TRBV4-1 and TRBJ2-3; 14 positions match TRBD2. V dropped 3 bases and J dropped 4; count of bases not matched to a gene: 0. Per germline, CDR1 MGHRA and CDR2 YSYEKL. The CDR3 is 15 residues long. The CDR3 sequence: CASSQGLAGADTQYF. The CDR3 DNA sequence: TGCGCCAGCAGCCAGGGACTAGCGGGAGCAGATACGCAGTATTTT.

The chain has TRBV27 and TRBJ1-1; weak D call: TRBD1 (6 bases). The CDR3 extends over 13 amino acids. V shed 9 bases and J shed 2 bases, with 13 bases lying between them. Germline CDR1 reads MNHEY; CDR2 reads SMNVEV (reference sequence). As DNA, the CDR3 is TGTGCCAGTAAACGGGACACTAACACTGAAGCTTTCTTT. Translation gives CASKRDTNTEAFF.

The V gene is TRBV7-6, the J gene TRBJ2-3, with 10 positions matching TRBD2. V gave up 1 base and J gave up 3 bases; unmatched junction bases: 7. The CDR3 extends over 17 amino acids. CDR1 and CDR2 (germline): SGHVS, FNYEAQ. The DNA for the CDR3 is TGTGCCAGCAGCTTAGGCCCTAGCGGGAGTGGAACAGATACGCAGTATTTT. It specifies CASSLGPSGSGTDTQYF. Supplemented by reference TRBV7-6 and TRBJ2-3, the full variable domain reads GAGVSQSPRYKVTKRGQDVALRCDPISGHVSLYWYRQALGQGPEFLTYFNYEAQQDKSGLPNDRFSAERPEGSISTLTIQRTEQRDSAMYRCASSLGPSGSGTDTQYFGPGTRLTVL.

The chain has TRBV7-9 and TRBJ2-5; unclear D gene. In germline, CDR1 is SEHNR, CDR2 FQNEAQ (reference sequence). The CDR3 extends over 14 amino acids. Trimming pared 4 bases from V and 5 bases from J, leaving 14 bases between. The CDR3 DNA follows: TGTGCCAGCAGCTCTAGGACCAAAGGGGAGACCCAGTACTTC. It is translated as CASSSRTKGETQYF. Using reference TRBV7-9 and TRBJ2-5 for the parts outside the CDR3, the full variable domain is DTGVSQNPRHKITKRGQNVTFRCDPISEHNRLYWYRQTLGQGPEFLTYFQNEAQLEKSRLLSDRFSAERPKGSFSTLEIQRTEQGDSAMYLCASSSRTKGETQYFGPGTRLLVL.

This sequence joins TRBV6-6 and TRBJ2-4, with TRBD2 matching over 11 bases. V lost 5 bases to trimming and J lost 8 bases; unmatched junction nucleotides: 5. Germline-derived CDR1 and CDR2 are MNHNY and SVGAGI (reference sequence). The CDR3 is 14 amino acids. CDR3 amino acids: CASSPSGRWDIQYF. Written as DNA, the CDR3 is TGTGCCAGCAGTCCTAGCGGGAGGTGGGACATTCAGTACTTC.

To note about this clone: The likely explanation is a read error, given a far larger clone one base away. The same CDR3 is also encoded by other DNA sequences in this sample. This chain links TRBV4-1 with TRBJ2-1, with TRBD2 matching over 12 bases. The V gene's germline CDR1 is MGHRA and CDR2 YSYEKL. CDR3 length: 15 amino acids. Unmatched junction bases numbered 2, after V lost 4 bases and J lost 4 bases. CDR3 in amino acids: CASSLGLAGYNEQFF. The CDR3 nucleotides read TGCGCCAGCAGCCTAGGACTAGCGGGATACAATGAGCAGTTCTTC.

This clone has more than one count but fewer than ten. This chain uses TRBV29-1 with TRBJ2-7; 7 bases match TRBD2. J was trimmed by 4 bases and V by 3 bases; bases with no gene match: 9. Germline CDR1 is SQVTM and CDR2 is ANQGSEA. This CDR3 has 14 amino acids. The CDR3 DNA reads as TGCAGCGTTGACTTCTCCCAGGGAGGGTACGAGCAGTACTTC. Amino acids: CSVDFSQGGYEQYF.

The gene calls are TRBV4-2 and TRBJ2-3; tentatively, D is TRBD2 (6 bases). CDR1 and CDR2 (germline): LGHNA, YNFKEQ. V was clipped by 4 bases and J by 4 bases, with 12 bases between them. This CDR3 has 14 amino acids. CDR3 sequence (DNA): TGTGCCAGCAGCCCTTGGCGGGGCGCAGATACGCAGTATTTT. It encodes CASSPWRGADTQYF.

The rearrangement uses TRBV7-9 and TRBJ2-1; D possibly matches TRBD1 or TRBD2 (5 bases each). Trimming pared 0 bases from V and 6 bases from J, leaving 12 bases between. CDR1 and CDR2 (germline): SEHNR, FQNEAQ (reference sequence). This CDR3 comprises 15 residues. CDR3: CASSLAGTISNEQFF. DNA of the CDR3: TGTGCCAGCAGCTTAGCCGGGACCATCTCCAATGAGCAGTTCTTC.

The V and J genes are TRBV29-1 and TRBJ1-2; D is unclear. Per germline, CDR1 SQVTM and CDR2 ANQGSEA. V lost 0 bases and J lost 4, with 9 bases in between. The CDR3 spans 13 residues. The DNA of the CDR3 is TGCAGCGTTGAAGATCAGCTGATCTATGGCTACACCTTC. Translating gives CSVEDQLIYGYTF.

CDR3 in amino acids: CASSSGRRSYNEQFF. The CDR3 nucleotides are TGTGCCAGCAGTAGCGGGAGGCGGTCCTACAATGAGCAGTTCTTC. The chain joins TRBV7-9 to TRBJ2-1; TRBD2 matches 10 bases. Germline V gene data show CDR1 as SEHNR and CDR2 as FQNEAQ (reference sequence). This CDR3 is 15 amino acids long. With V trimmed by 6 bases and J by 1 base, 3 bases remained unmatched.